One and the same sample provided the 13 T cell receptor beta chains below, sequenced in a study of blood T cell repertoires in COVID-19. TCRdb's copy holds only in-frame clones and misses some; the assay was immunoSEQ multiplex PCR. The repertoire holds about 240,000 clones, with around 84% as singletons. Input material: peripheral blood. These TCRs come from a woman between 65 and 79 years old with active or convalescent COVID-19.

The chain uses TRBV20-1 and TRBJ1-2; TRBD1 might be the D (5 bases). Trimming left V 3 bases short and J 2 bases short, with 10 bases between. The CDR3 length is 13 residues. In germline, CDR1 is DFQATT, CDR2 SNEGSKA (reference sequence). CDR3 nucleotides: TGCAGTGCTAGTATGACAGAGAACTATGGCTACACCTTC. Residues: CSASMTENYGYTF.

The rearrangement joins TRBV29-1 to TRBJ1-5, with TRBD1 matching over 10 bases. The CDR3 length is 14 residues. CDR1 and CDR2 (germline): SQVTM, ANQGSEA. V lost 7 bases, J lost 4 bases, and 7 bases stayed unmatched. The CDR3 DNA sequence: TGCAGCGACAGACAGGGGGCCTCAAATCAGCCCCAGCATTTT. Its protein product is CSDRQGASNQPQHF.

The chain joins TRBV3-1 (or the pseudogene TRBV3-2) to TRBJ1-2, with D possibly being TRBD1 (5 bases). V was cut by 1 base and J by 5 bases, with 17 bases left in between. Per the germline V gene, CDR1 is LGHDT and CDR2 is YNNKEL (reference sequence). There are 16 residues in the CDR3. This chain's CDR3 is CASSQAETAPWYGYTF. The DNA of the CDR3 is TGTGCCAGCAGCCAAGCAGAGACAGCCCCATGGTATGGCTACACCTTC.

This clone occurred once. V usage is TRBV7-9 and J usage is TRBJ1-1; D not resolved. The CDR3 length is 12 residues. The V gene lost 2 bases and the J gene lost 12 bases, with 13 bases spanning the gap. Germline V CDR1 and CDR2: SEHNR, FQNEAQ (reference sequence). CDR3 DNA sequence: TGTGCCAGCAGCTTAAGTAGGGAGGAAACTTTCTTT. Translating it yields CASSLSREETFF.

Here the CDR3 reads CASSQKQGRKTEAFF. In DNA form, the CDR3 reads TGTGCCAGCAGTCAAAAACAGGGGAGAAAGACTGAAGCTTTCTTT. V is TRBV6-5 and J is TRBJ1-1; 7 nucleotides align to TRBD1. The CDR3 has 15 residues. The germline V gene has CDR1 MNHEY and CDR2 SVGAGI. V was pared by 5 bases and J by 5 bases, with 11 bases of the junction left unmatched.

The V gene is TRBV5-6, the J gene TRBJ2-3, with a tentative D call TRBD1 (5 bases). CDR3 length: 16 residues. Trimming cost V 6 bases and J 2 bases, with 19 bases left between them. Germline V lookup: CDR1 SGHDT, CDR2 YYEEEE. Written as DNA, the CDR3 is TGTGCCAGCAACCTTAGGGGTTCAGGGTTCACAGATACGCAGTATTTT. Its protein product is CASNLRGSGFTDTQYF.

The CDR3 spells CASSRQANYGYTF. CDR3 DNA: TGTGCCAGCAGTAGACAGGCAAACTATGGCTACACCTTC. The chain recombines TRBV6-5 with TRBJ1-2, with a tentative D call TRBD1 (6 bases). The CDR3 covers 13 residues. Per the germline V gene, CDR1 is MNHEY and CDR2 is SVGAGI. V gave up 5 bases and J gave up 2 bases, with 9 bases separating them.

The rearrangement links TRBV19 to TRBJ1-2; a weak D match, TRBD1 (6 bases). The CDR3 has 15 residues. The V gene lost 5 bases and the J gene lost 6 bases, with 19 bases spanning the gap. CDR1 and CDR2 from the germline V gene are LNHDA and SQIVND (reference sequence). Here the CDR3 reads CASSQSYRARDGYTF. The CDR3 nucleotides are TGTGCCAGTAGTCAATCCTACAGGGCCCGAGATGGCTACACCTTC.

This clone was found once. This chain joins TRBV9 and TRBJ2-7; 8 bases match TRBD1. V dropped 3 bases and J dropped 2; count of bases not matched to a gene: 16. Looked up from germline, CDR1 is SGDLS and CDR2 is YYNGEE. The CDR3 spans 18 residues. DNA of the CDR3: TGTGCCAGCAGCGAGAGCGAATCTGGGACAGGCATCACCTACGAGCAGTACTTC. Translating it yields CASSESESGTGITYEQYF.

The chain carries TRBV27 and TRBJ2-2; 12 bases align to TRBD1. The CDR3 consists of 18 residues. V was pared by 2 bases and J by 4 bases, with 8 bases of the junction left unmatched. Germline V gives CDR1 MNHEY, CDR2 SMNVEV (reference sequence). The CDR3 DNA sequence: TGTGCCAGCAGTTTACGGGGGACAGGGGGCGCGGGCACCGGGGAGCTGTTTTTT. Amino acid sequence: CASSLRGTGGAGTGELFF.

This chain uses TRBV4-1 with TRBJ2-1; TRBD2 is a possible D gene (5 bases). The germline V and J ends were trimmed by 1 base and 0 bases, with 19 bases remaining between them. This CDR3 has 19 amino acids. CDR1 and CDR2 (germline): MGHRA, YSYEKL. The CDR3 reads CASSQVGRGPTVSYNEQFF. CDR3 DNA: TGCGCCAGCAGCCAAGTTGGTCGGGGTCCCACCGTCTCCTACAATGAGCAGTTCTTC.

The chain couples TRBV24-1 to TRBJ1-2; D uncertain. From germline, CDR1 is KGHDR and CDR2 SFDVKD. This CDR3 has 13 amino acids. Trimming stripped 5 bases from V and 4 bases from J, with 10 bases between. The CDR3 DNA is TGTGCCACCAGTGGCGCCCCAAGCTATGGCTACACCTTC. This gives the protein CATSGAPSYGYTF.

This clone was observed a single time. The sample carries other DNA sequences with the same CDR3. The chain uses TRBV19 and TRBJ2-2; TRBD2 aligns across 9 bases. The CDR3 length is 15 residues. The germline CDR1 and CDR2 sequences are LNHDA and SQIVND (reference sequence). J lost 0 bases, V lost 4 bases, and 0 bases had no gene match. This chain's CDR3 is CASSSGGANTGELFF. The CDR3 DNA sequence: TGTGCCAGTAGTAGCGGGGGGGCGAACACCGGGGAGCTGTTTTTT.